The rows below give T cell receptor beta chains drawn from one sample of a study of CD8 T cells in Susac syndrome. Using its own MiXCR run on the immunoSEQ multiplex PCR reads, TCRdb lists one record per CDR3 protein. The sample holds about 300,000 distinct CDR3 sequences, 85% seen once. Sample: CD8+ T cells from PBMCs. Source of these receptors: a human donor with multiple sclerosis. The CDR3 runs from the conserved cysteine through the conserved F or W. D genes are given only for firm matches. Size is stated for part of the rows, as once, few or many counts, or as a class when the clone is expanded.

v_gene: TRBV2; d_gene: TRBD1; j_gene: TRBJ2-3; abundance: NA; CDR3nt: TGTGCCAGCAGTGAAGCTCGGACAGGGACTAGCACAGATACGCAGTATTTT; CDR3aa: CASSEARTGTSTDTQYF
v_gene: TRBV6-2/TRBV6-3; d_gene: TRBD2; j_gene: TRBJ2-3; abundance: NA; CDR3nt: TGTGCCAGCACCGGGACTAGCGGGCCCTTGGATACGCAGTATTTT; CDR3aa: CASTGTSGPLDTQYF
v_gene: TRBV5-6; d_gene: NA; j_gene: TRBJ1-2; abundance: NA; CDR3nt: TGTGCCAGCAGCTTGGAGGACTATGGCTACACCTTC; CDR3aa: CASSLEDYGYTF
v_gene: TRBV11-3; d_gene: NA; j_gene: TRBJ2-1; abundance: NA; CDR3nt: TGTGCCAGCAGCTCGCGACCTTACAATGAGCAGTTCTTC; CDR3aa: CASSSRPYNEQFF
v_gene: TRBV7-8; d_gene: NA; j_gene: TRBJ1-2; abundance: NA; CDR3nt: TGTGCCAGCAGCTTCCCCTCCTCCCGGACAGATCTAACCTCCGGCTACACCTTC; CDR3aa: CASSFPSSRTDLTSGYTF
v_gene: TRBV27; d_gene: NA; j_gene: TRBJ2-7; abundance: NA; CDR3nt: TGTGCCAGCAGTTCCTGGACAACTAACAACGAGCAGTACTTC; CDR3aa: CASSSWTTNNEQYF
v_gene: TRBV6-5; d_gene: NA; j_gene: TRBJ2-7; abundance: few; CDR3nt: TGTGCCAGCAGTCCTCTGCGACCACACTACGAGCAGTACTTC; CDR3aa: CASSPLRPHYEQYF
v_gene: TRBV6-2/TRBV6-3; d_gene: NA; j_gene: TRBJ2-2; abundance: few; CDR3nt: TGTGCCAGCAGTTACTCTACATCCGGGGAGCTGTTTTTT; CDR3aa: CASSYSTSGELFF
v_gene: TRBV28; d_gene: NA; j_gene: TRBJ2-1; abundance: NA; CDR3nt: TGTGCCAGCAGCCTAGTGGTAGCGGAGTTCAATGAGCAGTTCTTC; CDR3aa: CASSLVVAEFNEQFF
v_gene: TRBV29-1; d_gene: NA; j_gene: TRBJ2-1; abundance: NA; CDR3nt: TGCAGCGTTGAAGATCGACAGGAAATAGCCTACAATGAGCAGTTCTTC; CDR3aa: CSVEDRQEIAYNEQFF
v_gene: TRBV6-4; d_gene: TRBD2; j_gene: TRBJ2-1; abundance: NA; CDR3nt: TGTGCCAGCAGTGACGGGGCTAGCGGGAACAATGAGCGGTTCTTC; CDR3aa: CASSDGASGNNERFF